Listed below are T cell receptor beta chains from one sample, sequenced in a study of graft-versus-host responses after intestinal transplantation. Generated by immunoSEQ multiplex PCR, the TCRdb table keeps only in-frame clones and is missing some. The repertoire holds thousands of clones, around four fifths seen once, with roughly 10% in the top ten. The source material was ileum tissue, sampled approximately 120 days after transplant. The receptors originated from a human patient who received an intestinal transplant, so some T cells may come from the graft donor. Each CDR3 is given without its conserved first and last residue. Fields, in order: CDR3 protein, J gene, clone size, V gene. Size is stated for part of the rows, as once, few or many counts, or as a class when the clone is expanded.

CDR3aa: ASSTDSGNTIY
j_gene: TRBJ1-3
abundance: -
v_gene: TRBV5-6

CDR3aa: ASSIQGGPYEQY
j_gene: TRBJ2-7
abundance: once
v_gene: TRBV5-1

CDR3aa: ATSRGQGEQPQH
j_gene: TRBJ1-5
abundance: few
v_gene: TRBV15

CDR3aa: ASSYSGTGTEKLF
j_gene: TRBJ1-4
abundance: -
v_gene: TRBV6-5

CDR3aa: ASRNGPQETQY
j_gene: TRBJ2-5
abundance: -
v_gene: TRBV6-5

CDR3aa: SARQGAHEQY
j_gene: TRBJ2-7
abundance: -
v_gene: TRBV29-1

CDR3aa: ASTRDRAHYGYT
j_gene: TRBJ1-2
abundance: -
v_gene: TRBV7-8

CDR3aa: ASSLDREGNGYT
j_gene: TRBJ1-2
abundance: -
v_gene: TRBV11-3

CDR3aa: ASRDGQYGYT
j_gene: TRBJ1-2
abundance: once
v_gene: TRBV19

CDR3aa: ASSLAWGSNYGYT
j_gene: TRBJ1-2
abundance: -
v_gene: TRBV5-5

CDR3aa: ASNRGSSYNSPLH
j_gene: TRBJ1-6
abundance: -
v_gene: TRBV19

CDR3aa: ASRTGGHGYT
j_gene: TRBJ1-2
abundance: -
v_gene: TRBV6-5

CDR3aa: ASSQTNTGELF
j_gene: TRBJ2-2
abundance: -
v_gene: TRBV4-1

CDR3aa: ASSLSLRGGSGELF
j_gene: TRBJ2-2
abundance: -
v_gene: TRBV5-1

CDR3aa: ASSLAHNSNQPQH
j_gene: TRBJ1-5
abundance: few
v_gene: TRBV7-8

CDR3aa: ASSFQLAGGRNEQF
j_gene: TRBJ2-1
abundance: -
v_gene: TRBV2

CDR3aa: ASRETQGSPTYEQY
j_gene: TRBJ2-7
abundance: -
v_gene: TRBV6-1

CDR3aa: ASSFLTSGDTGELF
j_gene: TRBJ2-2
abundance: -
v_gene: TRBV5-1

CDR3aa: ASRRGAGSPLH
j_gene: TRBJ1-6
abundance: -
v_gene: TRBV10-1

CDR3aa: ASSRTSGDLLGTDTQY
j_gene: TRBJ2-3
abundance: -
v_gene: TRBV5-5

CDR3aa: ASSFSGRGFQETQY
j_gene: TRBJ2-5
abundance: -
v_gene: TRBV28

CDR3aa: ASSSPSGGTNEQF
j_gene: TRBJ2-1
abundance: few
v_gene: TRBV7-9

CDR3aa: ASSPLANTGELF
j_gene: TRBJ2-2
abundance: -
v_gene: TRBV18

CDR3aa: ASPHRLENIQY
j_gene: TRBJ2-4
abundance: -
v_gene: TRBV19

CDR3aa: ASSYPPETDTEAF
j_gene: TRBJ1-1
abundance: -
v_gene: TRBV6-6

CDR3aa: ASSPGTYQETQY
j_gene: TRBJ2-5
abundance: -
v_gene: TRBV5-1

CDR3aa: ASSLAQPGQGNEQY
j_gene: TRBJ2-7
abundance: -
v_gene: TRBV7-9

CDR3aa: ASSPSGSAYEQY
j_gene: TRBJ2-7
abundance: -
v_gene: TRBV7-6

CDR3aa: ASRSVTEAF
j_gene: TRBJ1-1
abundance: -
v_gene: TRBV6-5

CDR3aa: ASSLQDPYEQY
j_gene: TRBJ2-7
abundance: -
v_gene: TRBV5-1

CDR3aa: ASSSYDTATNEKLF
j_gene: TRBJ1-4
abundance: few
v_gene: TRBV6-6

CDR3aa: AISRQGARNGYT
j_gene: TRBJ1-2
abundance: -
v_gene: TRBV10-3

CDR3aa: ASSPAGGGYGYT
j_gene: TRBJ1-2
abundance: once
v_gene: TRBV5-4

CDR3aa: ASSLRVGYEQY
j_gene: TRBJ2-7
abundance: -
v_gene: TRBV27

CDR3aa: ASLSGTGKSETQY
j_gene: TRBJ2-5
abundance: -
v_gene: TRBV23-1

CDR3aa: ASTSDRGNYGYT
j_gene: TRBJ1-2
abundance: -
v_gene: TRBV19

CDR3aa: ANSREPGENTDTQY
j_gene: TRBJ2-3
abundance: -
v_gene: TRBV2

CDR3aa: ASSPRGGSTDTQY
j_gene: TRBJ2-3
abundance: -
v_gene: TRBV4-1

CDR3aa: ASSEDGAGSYNEQF
j_gene: TRBJ2-1
abundance: -
v_gene: TRBV6-1

CDR3aa: ASSSDREGANYGYT
j_gene: TRBJ1-2
abundance: -
v_gene: TRBV5-1

CDR3aa: ASRTGAQPLH
j_gene: TRBJ1-6
abundance: few
v_gene: TRBV6-6

CDR3aa: ASSLVVGGAEEQY
j_gene: TRBJ2-7
abundance: -
v_gene: TRBV11-3

CDR3aa: ASSPATGGSNYGYT
j_gene: TRBJ1-2
abundance: -
v_gene: TRBV18

CDR3aa: ASSLYPSGGEY
j_gene: TRBJ2-5
abundance: -
v_gene: TRBV7-9

CDR3aa: AISESGIEQF
j_gene: TRBJ2-1
abundance: -
v_gene: TRBV10-3

CDR3aa: ASSLDGGAYNEQF
j_gene: TRBJ2-1
abundance: -
v_gene: TRBV7-2

CDR3aa: ASSVREKSYNEQF
j_gene: TRBJ2-1
abundance: -
v_gene: TRBV9

CDR3aa: ASSGATGGYGYT
j_gene: TRBJ1-2
abundance: -
v_gene: TRBV2

CDR3aa: ASRHPAGVNYGYT
j_gene: TRBJ1-2
abundance: -
v_gene: TRBV6-1

CDR3aa: ASSLEETQY
j_gene: TRBJ2-5
abundance: -
v_gene: TRBV5-1

CDR3aa: ASSTGNTEAF
j_gene: TRBJ1-1
abundance: -
v_gene: TRBV4-1

CDR3aa: AWSGQDNQPQH
j_gene: TRBJ1-5
abundance: -
v_gene: TRBV30

CDR3aa: ASRGGYANTGELF
j_gene: TRBJ2-2
abundance: -
v_gene: TRBV11-2

CDR3aa: ASSWAEVNQPQH
j_gene: TRBJ1-5
abundance: -
v_gene: TRBV19

CDR3aa: ATKGGAGGELF
j_gene: TRBJ2-2
abundance: -
v_gene: TRBV15

CDR3aa: ASSPYPGGNQPQH
j_gene: TRBJ1-5
abundance: -
v_gene: TRBV6-1

CDR3aa: ASSPSGTNEKLF
j_gene: TRBJ1-4
abundance: few
v_gene: TRBV18